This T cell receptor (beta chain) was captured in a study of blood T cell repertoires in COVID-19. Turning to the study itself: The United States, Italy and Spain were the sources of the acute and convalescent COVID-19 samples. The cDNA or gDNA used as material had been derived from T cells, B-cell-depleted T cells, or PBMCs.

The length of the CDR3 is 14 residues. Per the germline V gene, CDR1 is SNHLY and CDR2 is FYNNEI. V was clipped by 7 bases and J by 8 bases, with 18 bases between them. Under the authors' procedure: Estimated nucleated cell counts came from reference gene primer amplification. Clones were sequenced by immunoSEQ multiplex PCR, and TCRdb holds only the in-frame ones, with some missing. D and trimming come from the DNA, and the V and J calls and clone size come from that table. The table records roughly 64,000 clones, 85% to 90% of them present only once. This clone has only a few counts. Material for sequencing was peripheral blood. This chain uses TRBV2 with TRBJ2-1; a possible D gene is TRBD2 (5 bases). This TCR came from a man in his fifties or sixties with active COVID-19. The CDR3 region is CASISKRDSDEQFF. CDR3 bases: TGTGCCAGCATCTCAAAAAGAGATAGCGATGAGCAGTTCTTC.